This TCR beta chain was obtained from a study of tumor and adjacent non-tumor tissue in lung cancer. The wider study: Histology: around 13 adenocarcinoma, a couple of squamous cell carcinoma, 1 small cell lung cancer. Whole-study results and caveats: Tumor repertoires had a smaller top 100 clone share than normal lung. Compared with tumor, normal lung showed significantly lower TCR diversity.

Three rounds of nested PCR, following a modified ARM-PCR protocol, produced the TCRbeta library. One entry per CDR3 protein results from TCRdb running MiXCR on the multiplex PCR reads. Of 78,000 or so distinct CDR3 sequences listed, 80% to 85% are singletons. RNA was extracted from bulk tissue without any cell sorting. The length of the CDR3 is 15 residues. Turning to this clonotype: What it recognizes is unknown. This is likely a read error, given that the CDR3 carries no conserved phenylalanine or tryptophan at its end.

This clonotype originated in a woman in her forties or fifties with non-small cell lung cancer. This rearrangement joins TRBV12-3 or TRBV12-4 to TRBJ2-3; D not resolved. The sample taken for sequencing was lung tumor tissue. CDR3 protein: CASGLEILSTDTQYL. The CDR3 region has the DNA TGTGCCAGCGGTTTAGAGATACTAAGCACTGATACGCAGTATCTT.